What follows are 27 T cell receptor beta chains derived from one specimen sequenced in a study of regulatory T cells in long-lasting Graves disease. Libraries of TCR beta came from iRepertoire HTBI primers plus Arm-PCR of CDR3 regions. MiXCR, run by TCRdb on the multiplex PCR reads, gives a single entry per CDR3 protein. The repertoire consists of approximately 350,000 distinct CDR3 sequences, with roughly 25% occurring once and the leading ten covering around a quarter. Stated time point: persistent/refractory GD, antithyroid drugs over 5 years with positive TRAb. From RNA extracted from PBMCs, the TCR library was made. Here the sequenced sample was peripheral blood mononuclear cells (PBMCs), taken when the disease was refractory, from a patient treated with antithyroid drugs. These receptors all stem from a woman in her thirties or forties with Graves disease.

The rearrangement joins TRBV28 to TRBJ2-2; TRBD1 matches 11 bases. The CDR3 is made up of 15 amino acids. The V gene end was trimmed by 6 bases and the J gene end by 5 bases; junction bases not matched to a gene: 5. The germline V gene has CDR1 MDHEN and CDR2 SYDVKM. CDR3 sequence: CASRRTGGGTGELFF. CDR3 bases: TGTGCCAGCAGGAGGACAGGGGGCGGTACCGGGGAGCTGTTTTTT.

The rearrangement uses TRBV6-2 or TRBV6-3 and TRBJ2-7; 7 bases are a match to TRBD1. Germline assignment: CDR1 MNHEY and CDR2 SVGEGT. This CDR3 has 13 amino acids. V lost 9 bases, J lost 5 bases, and 10 bases stayed unmatched. CDR3 loop: CASLDRRLNEQYF. The DNA of the CDR3 is TGTGCCAGTTTGGACAGGCGTTTGAACGAGCAGTACTTC.

This sequence joins TRBV7-9 and TRBJ2-1; 8 nucleotides match TRBD2. J gave up 5 bases and V 6 bases, and 3 bases lay outside the gene matches. CDR3 length: 13 residues. The germline CDR1 and CDR2 sequences are SEHNR and FQNEAQ (reference sequence). The CDR3 region has the DNA TGTGCCAGCAGTTATAGCGGGGACAATGAGCAGTTCTTC. Translation: CASSYSGDNEQFF.

This clonotype was observed at least ten times. The chain combines TRBV28 with TRBJ1-4; D ambiguous. Trimming shortened V by 4 bases and J by 7 bases, and 13 bases separated the two germline ends. The CDR3 has 14 residues. Germline V gene data show CDR1 as MDHEN and CDR2 as SYDVKM. The CDR3: CASSSSLGSEKLFF. CDR3 DNA: TGTGCCAGCAGTTCTTCACTGGGGAGTGAAAAACTGTTTTTT.

This clonotype appeared many times. The rearrangement joins TRBV11-2 to TRBJ2-5; D call uncertain. Trimming shortened V by 1 base and J by 3 bases, and 9 bases separated the two germline ends. The V gene's germline CDR1 is SGHAT and CDR2 FQNNGV. This CDR3 region has 14 residues. The CDR3, as DNA: TGTGCCAGCAGCTTAGGATACTCAAAAGAGACCCAGTACTTC. This encodes CASSLGYSKETQYF.

This clonotype was counted a few times. The V call is TRBV29-1, the J call TRBJ2-7; D possibly corresponds to TRBD1 (5 bases). Germline loops: CDR1 SQVTM, CDR2 ANQGSEA. The CDR3 consists of 17 residues. Trimming removed 1 base at V and 0 bases at J, with 19 bases between. The CDR3 loop is CSVEARSTGAYSYEQYF. The CDR3 DNA follows: TGCAGCGTTGAAGCACGTTCCACTGGGGCATACTCCTACGAGCAGTACTTC.

This clonotype was counted at least ten times. The chain joins TRBV28 to TRBJ1-5; D uncertain. V was pared by 6 bases and J by 0 bases, with 12 bases between. Germline V CDR1 and CDR2: MDHEN, SYDVKM. This CDR3 contains 15 residues. The CDR3 protein is CASRRTEHSNQPQHF. In DNA form, the CDR3 reads TGTGCCAGCAGGCGAACAGAACATAGCAATCAGCCCCAGCATTTT. Full variable domain (outside the CDR3, taken from reference TRBV28 and TRBJ1-5): DVKVTQSSRYLVKRTGEKVFLECVQDMDHENMFWYRQDPGLGLRLIYFSYDVKMKEKGDIPEGYSVSREKKERFSLILESASTNQTSMYLCASRRTEHSNQPQHFGDGTRLSIL.

This clonotype was recorded many times. This sequence joins TRBV11-3 and TRBJ1-6; no clear D gene. Germline V gene lookup returns CDR1 SGHNT and CDR2 YENEEA. V was pared by 4 bases and J by 7 bases, with 8 bases between. This CDR3 is built from 13 residues. The CDR3 nucleotides are TGTGCCAGCAGCTGGGATCAGAATTCACCCCTCCACTTT. Translated: CASSWDQNSPLHF.

This clonotype was seen many times. The J gene is TRBJ2-5, the V gene TRBV2; TRBD2 matches at 15 bases. Trimming cost V 6 bases and J 1 base; bases outside gene matches: 9. Germline V gives CDR1 SNHLY, CDR2 FYNNEI. The CDR3 spans 18 residues. For the CDR3, the DNA is TGTGCCAGCAGGGAGGGACTAGCGGGAGGCCCCGCCCAAGAGACCCAGTACTTC. Translated: CASREGLAGGPAQETQYF.

This clonotype has at least ten counts. The chain couples TRBV28 to TRBJ2-7; unclear D gene. V lost 5 bases and J 6 bases, leaving 17 bases between the germline ends. From germline, CDR1 is MDHEN and CDR2 SYDVKM. The CDR3 has 14 amino acids. The CDR3 sequence is CASSPPASRAEQYF. DNA of the CDR3: TGTGCCAGCAGTCCCCCGGCCTCACGGGCCGAGCAGTACTTC.

V gene TRBV12-3 or TRBV12-4 combines with J gene TRBJ2-3; the match to TRBD2 covers 11 bases. The CDR3 runs 16 residues. V was pared by 6 bases and J by 2 bases, with 7 bases of the junction left unmatched. The CDR3 DNA is TGTGCCAGCAGCCCAATAGCGGGAGGGAACACAGATACGCAGTATTTT. It specifies CASSPIAGGNTDTQYF.

This clonotype was seen repeatedly, ten times or more. The J gene is TRBJ1-5, the V gene TRBV28; D not certain. V lost 4 bases and J lost 3, with 13 bases in between. The CDR3 is 15 amino acids. Germline assignment: CDR1 MDHEN and CDR2 SYDVKM. CDR3 sequence: CASSSDDIYNQPQHF. Written as DNA, the CDR3 is TGTGCCAGCAGTTCAGACGACATCTACAATCAGCCCCAGCATTTT.

The chain employs TRBV5-6 and TRBJ1-1; tentative D call: TRBD1 (5 bases). The CDR3 spans 15 residues. Germline V gene lookup returns CDR1 SGHDT and CDR2 YYEEEE. With 0 bases removed from V and 1 base from J, the gap between germline ends came to 10 bases. The CDR3 is CASSLAWGKNTEAFF. The CDR3 nucleotides are TGTGCCAGCAGCTTGGCCTGGGGGAAGAACACTGAAGCTTTCTTT.

This clonotype was seen ten or more times. The chain combines TRBV7-9 with TRBJ2-4; 9 bases fit TRBD1. Looked up from germline, CDR1 is SEHNR and CDR2 is FQNEAQ (reference sequence). V lost 1 base to trimming and J lost 7 bases; unmatched junction nucleotides: 2. The CDR3 length is 14 residues. This CDR3 is CASSLGQGGNIQYF. DNA for the CDR3: TGTGCCAGCAGCTTAGGACAGGGGGGCAACATTCAGTACTTC.

The chain carries TRBV5-4 and TRBJ1-4; weak D call: TRBD1 (5 bases). This CDR3 has 13 residues. Trimming cost V 3 bases and J 10 bases, with 13 bases left between them. Germline lookup yields CDR1 SGHNT and CDR2 YYREEE (reference sequence). The CDR3 sequence is CASSWQDRGKLFF. CDR3 bases: TGTGCCAGCAGCTGGCAGGATAGGGGAAAACTGTTTTTT.

Worth noting for this clonotype: A much bigger clone sits one base away, suggesting this may be a read error. V and J are TRBV19 and TRBJ1-2; D remains unclear. Between the trimmed V and J ends, which lost 7 bases and 10 bases, there was a span of 13 bases. Germline CDR1 is LNHDA and CDR2 is SQIVND (reference sequence). CDR3 length equals 11 residues. Here the CDR3 reads CASKGGIVYTF. The DNA of the CDR3 is TGTGCCAGTAAAGGAGGGATTGTCTACACCTTC.

The chain uses TRBV6-4 and TRBJ2-1; 10 nucleotides match TRBD2. The CDR3 totals 15 residues. Trimming removed 6 bases from V and 0 bases from J; junction bases left unmatched: 2. The germline gives CDR1 MRHNA, CDR2 SNTAGT. The CDR3 here is CASSIAGGSYNEQFF. The CDR3, as DNA: TGTGCCAGCAGCATAGCGGGAGGCTCCTACAATGAGCAGTTCTTC.

This rearrangement joins TRBV25-1 to TRBJ2-1, with a weak D call TRBD1 (6 bases). Trimming cost V 1 base and J 0 bases, with 10 bases left between them. The CDR3 length is 16 residues. CDR1 MGHDK and CDR2 SYGVNS come from the germline V gene. The CDR3 nucleotides are TGTGCCAGCAGTGAATTAAGGGGGAGCTCCTACAATGAGCAGTTCTTC. Protein: CASSELRGSSYNEQFF.

There are a few counts of this clonotype. The chain joins TRBV29-1 to TRBJ1-1; 7 bases match TRBD1. Germline V gene sequence: CDR1 SQVTM, CDR2 ANQGSEA. CDR3 length equals 11 residues. V was clipped by 6 bases and J by 11 bases; unmatched bases: 9. CDR3: CSVMRQGSAFF. The CDR3 coding sequence is TGCAGCGTGATGCGACAGGGCTCGGCTTTCTTT.

This chain joins TRBV6-2 or TRBV6-3 and TRBJ1-1; 8 nucleotides agree with TRBD1. This CDR3 is built from 14 residues. The V gene's germline CDR1 is MNHEY and CDR2 SVGEGT. V lost 4 bases, J lost 4 bases, and 5 bases stayed unmatched. The CDR3 is CASSFWTGTTEAFF. CDR3 DNA sequence: TGTGCCAGCAGTTTTTGGACAGGGACCACTGAAGCTTTCTTT.

This chain uses TRBV20-1 with TRBJ1-1; D remains ambiguous. The CDR3 covers 17 residues. Trimming shortened V by 1 base and J by 0 bases, and 18 bases separated the two germline ends. CDR1 DFQATT and CDR2 SNEGSKA come from the germline V gene (reference sequence). The CDR3 sequence is CSARVRGRQPMNTEAFF. DNA for the CDR3: TGCAGTGCTAGAGTCCGGGGTAGGCAGCCCATGAACACTGAAGCTTTCTTT.

This clonotype was observed at least ten times. J is TRBJ2-7 and V is TRBV14; weak D call: TRBD2 (6 bases). Deletions cut 1 base from V and 8 bases from J, with 18 bases between. This CDR3 is 15 amino acids long. The germline V gene has CDR1 SGHDN and CDR2 FVKESK. The CDR3 is CASSQVGGRGVKQYF. For the CDR3, the DNA is TGTGCCAGCAGCCAAGTCGGGGGAAGAGGGGTGAAGCAGTACTTC.

The CDR3 protein is CASSSRGANGEKLFF. The DNA of the CDR3 is TGTGCCAGCAGCTCCCGCGGGGCAAATGGTGAAAAACTGTTTTTT. The rearrangement uses TRBV11-2 and TRBJ1-4; perhaps TRBD1 as D (5 bases). Germline assignment: CDR1 SGHAT and CDR2 FQNNGV. V lost 4 bases and J 7 bases, leaving 16 bases between the germline ends. The CDR3 sequence is 15 residues long. Filled out from reference TRBV11-2 and TRBJ1-4, the complete variable domain reads EAGVAQSPRYKIIEKRQSVAFWCNPISGHATLYWYQQILGQGPKLLIQFQNNGVVDDSQLPKDRFSAERLKGVDSTLKIQPAKLEDSAVYLCASSSRGANGEKLFFGSGTQLSVL.

The table lists this clonotype with a few counts. The chain employs TRBV7-3 and TRBJ2-2; 10 bases line up with TRBD1. This CDR3 region has 19 residues. Germline V gene data show CDR1 as SGHTA and CDR2 as FQGTGA. V lost 3 bases to trimming and J lost 2 bases; unmatched junction nucleotides: 12. Written as DNA, the CDR3 is TGTGCCAGCAGCTTTGCAATGGCCCGGGACAGGGGAAACACCGGGGAGCTGTTTTTT. It is translated as CASSFAMARDRGNTGELFF.

This clonotype was seen repeatedly, ten times or more. The chain carries TRBV28 and TRBJ1-1, with TRBD1 matching 7 bases. V shed 6 bases, J shed 1 base, and the junction held 5 bases outside the gene matches. The V gene's germline CDR1 is MDHEN and CDR2 SYDVKM. This CDR3 region has 14 residues. This CDR3 is CASSSGTANTEAFF. CDR3 bases: TGTGCCAGCAGCTCCGGGACAGCGAACACTGAAGCTTTCTTT.

The rearrangement uses TRBV18 and TRBJ1-1; no firm D call. This CDR3 comprises 13 residues. V was shortened by 0 bases and J by 4 bases, with 6 bases between the two germline ends. Germline assignment: CDR1 KGHSH and CDR2 LQKENI. CDR3 nucleotides: TGTGCCAGCTCACCACCTGCGGGCACTGAAGCTTTCTTT. This encodes CASSPPAGTEAFF.

CDR3 residues: CSAKRQGITDTQYF. In DNA, the CDR3 is TGCAGTGCTAAGCGTCAGGGAATAACAGATACGCAGTATTTT. The V call is TRBV20-1, the J call TRBJ2-3, with a possible D match to TRBD1 (5 bases). The germline V gene encodes CDR1 DFQATT and CDR2 SNEGSKA (reference sequence). With 4 bases removed from V and 3 bases from J, the gap between germline ends came to 14 bases. CDR3 size: 14 residues.